This T cell receptor beta chain was observed in a study of PD-1 blockade in classical Hodgkin lymphoma. Looking at the study overall: Intravenous nivolumab at 3 mg/kg was given to patients every 2 weeks. Findings and caveats of the study: For complete responders, baseline diversity was comparable to that of newly diagnosed patients. Relapsed/refractory patients reportedly had lower baseline diversity than newly diagnosed patients. By C4D1, diversity of CD4+ TCRs had risen significantly, whereas that of CD8+ TCRs had not.

Generated by immunoSEQ multiplex PCR, the TCRdb table keeps only in-frame clones and is missing some. The sample gives about 39,000 clones, 77% of which show up once; about 9.4% is in the top ten. Documented time point: cycle 4 day 1 (C4D1), after 6 weeks of nivolumab. Relapse after autologous stem cell transplantation occurred in every patient, and brentuximab vedotin exposure varied. In the case of this clone: Its antigen is unknown. One end of the junction is discordant with germline, which a read error may explain.

The TCR comes from a human donor with classical Hodgkin lymphoma. Sequencing used peripheral blood mononuclear cells (PBMCs), obtained before the fourth cycle of nivolumab.

This CDR3 reads CASSYLFGKKNF. DNA for the CDR3: TGTGCCAGCAGCTACTTGTTTGGAAAAAAAAACTTC. The V call is TRBV5-4, the J call TRBJ2-5; the D is unclear. Germline lookup yields CDR1 SGHNT and CDR2 YYREEE (reference sequence). The CDR3 is 12 residues long.